In this sample, the clone carrying this T cell receptor (beta chain) turned up many times. What it binds is unknown. These data come from a study of regulatory T cells in long-lasting Graves disease. Study-level findings and limits: Sharing of public clonotypes was greater in persistent patients (around 3,000) than in new patients (roughly 1,000).

As for time point: newly diagnosed GD, antithyroid drugs for less than 3 months. There was RNA extracted from PBMCs, and the TCR library was made from it. Library construction for TCR beta used iRepertoire HTBI primers and Arm-PCR of CDR3 regions. A single record per CDR3 protein comes from TCRdb applying MiXCR to the multiplex PCR reads. Here the sample spans 530,000 or so distinct CDR3 sequences, around an eighth being singletons. The CDR3 runs to 15 residues. CDR1 is KGHDR and CDR2 is SFDVKD in the germline V gene. The junction had 9 bases not matched to a gene; V was cut back by 4 bases and J by 8 bases. The data also belong to a second study, concerning T cells in Graves' hyperthyroidism and ophthalmopathy. That report adds: The TCR CDR3 was amplified in a first-round RT-PCR using the HTBI primer set.

The input for sequencing was peripheral blood mononuclear cells (PBMCs), taken at new diagnosis, from a patient treated with antithyroid drugs. This TCR was sampled from a man in his thirties or forties with Graves disease. This chain links TRBV24-1 with TRBJ1-2; TRBD1 agrees at 10 bases. The CDR3 here is CATSDAPGDRGGYTF. In nucleotides, the CDR3 is TGTGCCACCAGTGACGCCCCGGGGGACAGGGGAGGCTACACCTTC.